This TCR beta chain comes out of a study of human T cells and chemical hapten exposure. Background on the study: An area of 2 cm by 2 to 2.5 cm on upper inner arm skin received 2% DPC for sensitization. The study lasted around 22 weeks, and patients were dosed weekly with diphenylcyclopropenone on the scalp throughout.

There are 15 residues in the CDR3. The germline gives CDR1 SGHTA, CDR2 FQGNSA. Unmatched junction bases numbered 7, after V lost 3 bases and J lost 4 bases. Documented time point: patch test 1, 2 weeks after DPC sensitization. As to treatment: therapeutic diphenylcyclopropenone sensitization with weekly scalp DPC. From whole blood left unfractionated, total RNA was extracted. Unique molecular identifiers were affixed to discrete cDNA molecules within the library. One entry per CDR3 protein results from TCRdb running MiXCR on the RACE reads. Here the sample spans 150,000 to 200,000 distinct CDR3 sequences, about 14% being singletons. This clonotype was found many times.

The source material was whole blood, sampled in connection with sensitization to the hapten diphenylcyclopropenone (DPC). This TCR derives from a woman between 25 and 40 years old with alopecia areata. Some clones in this sample may be carry-over from other donors' samples. The rearrangement joins TRBV7-2 to TRBJ1-2; 8 bases are a match to TRBD1. The CDR3, as DNA: TGTGCCAGCAGCTTCTTACAGGGGGGAGTCTATGGCTACACCTTC. This translates into CASSFLQGGVYGYTF.